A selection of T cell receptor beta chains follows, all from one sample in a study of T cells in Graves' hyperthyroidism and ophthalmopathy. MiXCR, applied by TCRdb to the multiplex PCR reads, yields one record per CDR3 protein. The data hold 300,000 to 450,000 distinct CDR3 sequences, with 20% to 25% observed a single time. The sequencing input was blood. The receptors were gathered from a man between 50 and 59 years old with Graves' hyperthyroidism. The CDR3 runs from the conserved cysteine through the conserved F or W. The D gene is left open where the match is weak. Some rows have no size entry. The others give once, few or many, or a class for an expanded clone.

CASSPPRDRGGQETQYF	TGTGCCAGCTCACCACCTAGGGACAGGGGAGGCCAAGAGACCCAGTACTTC	TRBD1	TRBV18	TRBJ2-5	NA
CASSQDRGRADSYEQYF	TGTGCCAGCAGCCAAGATAGGGGACGGGCGGACTCCTACGAGCAGTACTTC	NA	TRBV3-1	TRBJ2-7	few
CASSSGGEAFF	TGCGCCAGCAGTAGTGGGGGTGAGGCTTTCTTT	NA	TRBV10-2	TRBJ1-1	few
CASSQGWTESTNEKLFF	TGCGCCAGCAGCCAAGGGTGGACAGAATCAACTAATGAAAAACTGTTTTTT	NA	TRBV4-1	TRBJ1-4	NA
CASSTLAGESGELFF	TGCGCCAGCAGCACTTTAGCGGGAGAGAGCGGGGAGCTGTTTTTT	TRBD2	TRBV5-1	TRBJ2-2	NA
CASSPTMNPGQGGDEQYF	TGTGCCAGCAGCCCGACGATGAACCCGGGACAGGGTGGAGACGAGCAGTACTTC	TRBD1	TRBV3-1	TRBJ2-7	few
CASSFGRDYEQYF	TGTGCCAGCAGTTTTGGACGGGACTACGAGCAGTACTTC	NA	TRBV6-1	TRBJ2-7	NA
CSARVGVRVNYGYTF	TGCAGTGCTAGAGTTGGTGTCAGAGTCAACTATGGCTACACCTTC	NA	TRBV20-1	TRBJ1-2	NA
CSAPGTGPTEAFF	TGCAGTGCTCCCGGGACAGGGCCCACTGAAGCTTTCTTT	TRBD1	TRBV20-1	TRBJ1-1	many
CASSSLFKTSGRAGEQFF	TGTGCCAGCAGCTCCCTATTCAAAACTAGCGGGAGGGCTGGTGAGCAGTTCTTC	TRBD2	TRBV11-2	TRBJ2-1	many
CASSEPGQGAEKLFF	TGTGCCAGCAGTGAACCGGGACAGGGGGCCGAAAAACTGTTTTTT	TRBD1	TRBV6-1	TRBJ1-4	many
CASSQVDPTDTQYF	TGTGCCAGCAGCCAAGTCGACCCCACAGATACGCAGTATTTT	NA	TRBV5-8	TRBJ2-3	NA
CSALTAGDTDTQYF	TGCAGTGCTCTCACGGCGGGAGACACAGATACGCAGTATTTT	TRBD2	TRBV20-1	TRBJ2-3	NA
CASSPAARGETQYF	TGTGCCAGCAGCCCGGCGGCCAGGGGGGAGACCCAGTACTTC	TRBD1	TRBV5-6	TRBJ2-5	many
CATSARTSGVYNEQFF	TGTGCCACCAGTGCCCGGACTAGCGGGGTCTACAATGAGCAGTTCTTC	TRBD2	TRBV24-1	TRBJ2-1	few
CSAASNPVTGELFF	TGCAGTGCTGCCTCGAACCCCGTCACCGGGGAGCTGTTTTTT	NA	TRBV20-1	TRBJ2-2	many
CSAASGRAGNEQFF	TGCAGTGCTGCCAGCGGGAGGGCCGGGAATGAGCAGTTCTTC	TRBD2	TRBV20-1	TRBJ2-1	NA
CASSQAPGVLYEQYF	TGTGCCAGCAGCCAAGCCCCCGGAGTTTTATACGAGCAGTACTTC	NA	TRBV3-1	TRBJ2-7	NA
CASRRTSGSRAGELFF	TGCGCCAGCAGACGCACTAGCGGGAGTAGGGCCGGGGAGCTGTTTTTT	TRBD2	TRBV4-1	TRBJ2-2	NA
CASSEAPITQPQHF	TGTGCCAGCAGTGAAGCGCCCATCACGCAGCCCCAGCATTTT	NA	TRBV6-1	TRBJ1-5	few
CASSHGQGTVFF	TGTGCCAGCAGCCATGGCCAGGGTACGGTTTTCTTT	NA	TRBV3-1	TRBJ1-1	NA
CSVESPSLGYEQYF	TGCAGCGTTGAGTCCCCTTCACTGGGCTACGAGCAGTACTTC	NA	TRBV29-1	TRBJ2-7	few
CASSVNRRNTEAFF	TGTGCCAGCAGCGTGAATCGGCGCAACACTGAAGCTTTCTTT	NA	TRBV7-2	TRBJ1-1	NA
CASSQPGQRGELFF	TGTGCCAGCAGCCAACCGGGACAGAGAGGGGAGCTGTTTTTT	TRBD1	TRBV11-3	TRBJ2-2	few
CASSYTGGHQPQHF	TGTGCCAGCAGTTACACAGGGGGCCATCAGCCCCAGCATTTT	TRBD1	TRBV6-2/TRBV6-3	TRBJ1-5	once
CASRGTGEYYEQYF	TGTGCCAGCAGGGGGACAGGGGAGTACTACGAGCAGTACTTC	TRBD1	TRBV6-1	TRBJ2-7	few
CAISESRPSSNYGYTF	TGTGCCATCAGTGAGTCTCGTCCCAGTAGTAACTATGGCTACACCTTC	NA	TRBV10-3	TRBJ1-2	NA
CASSPGGGVNEQYF	TGCGCCAGCAGTCCAGGGGGCGGCGTGAACGAGCAGTACTTC	TRBD1	TRBV5-1	TRBJ2-7	NA
CASSLSGTGGQETQYF	TGTGCCAGCAGCCTGTCTGGGACGGGGGGGCAAGAGACCCAGTACTTC	TRBD2	TRBV7-2	TRBJ2-5	NA
CASSLRPLAGGYNEQFF	TGTGCCAGCAGCTTAAGGCCGCTAGCGGGAGGGTACAATGAGCAGTTCTTC	TRBD2	TRBV7-9	TRBJ2-1	NA
CSVDLGGNEQFF	TGCAGCGTGGACCTTGGAGGGAATGAGCAGTTCTTC	NA	TRBV29-1	TRBJ2-1	NA
CSADRGNGETQYF	TGCAGTGCTGACAGGGGAAACGGAGAGACCCAGTACTTC	TRBD1	TRBV20-1	TRBJ2-5	NA
CSARDDRGDQETQYF	TGCAGTGCTAGAGATGACAGGGGAGACCAAGAGACCCAGTACTTC	TRBD1	TRBV20-1	TRBJ2-5	NA
CASSGGLAGLTVRGQYF	TGTGCCAGCAGCGGTGGACTAGCGGGACTAACGGTGAGAGGGCAGTACTTC	TRBD2	TRBV5-6	TRBJ2-7	few
CASRIGTGSYEQYF	TGTGCCAGCAGAATTGGGACAGGGTCCTACGAGCAGTACTTC	TRBD1	TRBV6-1	TRBJ2-7	few
CSARSRDRRYNEQFF	TGCAGTGCTAGATCCCGGGACAGGAGGTACAATGAGCAGTTCTTC	TRBD1	TRBV20-1	TRBJ2-1	NA
CASRRQGYDTGELFF	TGCGCCAGTCGAAGACAGGGGTACGACACCGGGGAGCTGTTTTTT	TRBD1	TRBV5-1	TRBJ2-2	NA
CSASPGTYYNEQFF	TGCAGTGCTAGCCCCGGGACTTACTACAATGAGCAGTTCTTC	NA	TRBV20-1	TRBJ2-1	many
CASSPQGLAGNTQYF	TGTGCCAGCAGCCCCCAGGGACTAGCGGGTAATACGCAGTATTTT	TRBD2	TRBV7-3	TRBJ2-3	few
CASRKSPGELFF	TGTGCCAGCAGGAAGAGCCCCGGGGAGCTGTTTTTT	NA	TRBV5-4	TRBJ2-2	few
CASSPGTGVTYGYTF	TGTGCCAGCAGTCCGGGGACAGGGGTAACCTATGGCTACACCTTC	TRBD1	TRBV28	TRBJ1-2	many
CSVVRQGQAGASTDTQYF	TGCAGCGTTGTTCGCCAGGGTCAAGCGGGAGCTAGCACAGATACGCAGTATTTT	TRBD2	TRBV29-1	TRBJ2-3	NA
CSASGQAANYGYTF	TGCAGTGCTAGCGGACAAGCCGCTAACTATGGCTACACCTTC	NA	TRBV20-1	TRBJ1-2	many
CASSVEVATQYF	TGTGCCAGCAGTGTGGAGGTAGCCACGCAGTATTTT	NA	TRBV2	TRBJ2-3	few
CASSLTGGDTDTQYF	TGCGCCAGCAGCTTAACAGGGGGCGACACAGATACGCAGTATTTT	TRBD1	TRBV5-1	TRBJ2-3	few
CASRPIAGGYEQYF	TGCGCCAGCAGGCCGATCGCAGGGGGCTACGAGCAGTACTTC	TRBD1	TRBV5-1	TRBJ2-7	NA
CAISDFTSGSGDEQYF	TGTGCCATCAGTGATTTTACTAGCGGGAGCGGTGACGAGCAGTACTTC	TRBD2	TRBV10-3	TRBJ2-7	NA
CASSSLGYGEQFF	TGTGCCAGCAGTTCGTTGGGGTATGGTGAGCAGTTCTTC	NA	TRBV28	TRBJ2-1	many
CASSQTDGRYEQYF	TGTGCCAGCAGCCAAACGGACGGGCGCTACGAGCAGTACTTC	NA	TRBV3-1	TRBJ2-7	many
CSARVRGLGNQPQHF	TGCAGTGCTAGAGTTAGAGGGCTTGGAAATCAGCCCCAGCATTTT	NA	TRBV20-1	TRBJ1-5	NA
CASSPTLAGPGELFF	TGTGCCAGCTCACCGACCCTAGCGGGACCCGGGGAGCTGTTTTTT	TRBD2	TRBV18	TRBJ2-2	NA
CASSNRDRGFLETQYF	TGTGCCAGCAGTAACCGGGACAGGGGTTTCTTGGAGACCCAGTACTTC	TRBD1	TRBV12-3/TRBV12-4	TRBJ2-5	few
CASKKLAVSYNEQFF	TGTGCCAGCAAAAAACTAGCGGTTTCCTACAATGAGCAGTTCTTC	TRBD2	TRBV6-1	TRBJ2-1	many
CASSQEGPGLAGPYEQYF	TGCGCCAGCAGCCAAGAGGGACCGGGACTAGCGGGACCCTACGAGCAGTACTTC	TRBD2	TRBV4-1	TRBJ2-7	NA
CASNRQGSGNTIYF	TGTGCCAGCAACCGACAGGGATCAGGAAACACCATATATTTT	TRBD1	TRBV6-2/TRBV6-3	TRBJ1-3	NA
CASRSGQGGTGELFF	TGTGCCAGCAGATCGGGACAGGGCGGCACCGGGGAGCTGTTTTTT	TRBD1	TRBV6-1	TRBJ2-2	NA
CSARLATSGQETQYF	TGCAGTGCTAGACTCGCGACTAGCGGCCAAGAGACCCAGTACTTC	TRBD2	TRBV20-1	TRBJ2-5	NA